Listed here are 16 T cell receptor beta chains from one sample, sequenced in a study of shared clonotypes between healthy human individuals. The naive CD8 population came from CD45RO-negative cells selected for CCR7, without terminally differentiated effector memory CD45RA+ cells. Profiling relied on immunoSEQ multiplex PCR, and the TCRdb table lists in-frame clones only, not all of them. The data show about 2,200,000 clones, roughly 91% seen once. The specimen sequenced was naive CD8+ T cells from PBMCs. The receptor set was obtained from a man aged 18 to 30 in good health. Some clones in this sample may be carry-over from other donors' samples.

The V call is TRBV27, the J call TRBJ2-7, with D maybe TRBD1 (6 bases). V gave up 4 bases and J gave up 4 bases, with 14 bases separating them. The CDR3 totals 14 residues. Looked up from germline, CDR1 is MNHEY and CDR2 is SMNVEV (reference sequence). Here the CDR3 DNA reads TGTGCCAGCAGTTACCGGGACAAAAGATACGAGCAGTACTTC. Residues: CASSYRDKRYEQYF.

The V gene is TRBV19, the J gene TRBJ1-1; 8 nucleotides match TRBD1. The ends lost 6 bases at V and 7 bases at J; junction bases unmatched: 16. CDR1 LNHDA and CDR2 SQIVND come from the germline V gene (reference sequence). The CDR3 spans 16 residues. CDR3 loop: CASSPTGVSLFLEAFF. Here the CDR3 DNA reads TGTGCCAGTAGCCCGACAGGGGTTTCGCTTTTCCTTGAAGCTTTCTTT.

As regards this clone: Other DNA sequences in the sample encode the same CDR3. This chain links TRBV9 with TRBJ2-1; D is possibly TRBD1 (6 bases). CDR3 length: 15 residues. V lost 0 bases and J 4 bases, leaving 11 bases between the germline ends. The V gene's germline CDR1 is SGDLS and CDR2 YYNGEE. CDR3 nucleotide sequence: TGTGCCAGCAGCGTAGAAGGGGGAGCGTACAATGAGCAGTTCTTC. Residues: CASSVEGGAYNEQFF.

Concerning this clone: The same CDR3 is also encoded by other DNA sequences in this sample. CDR3 loop: CASSQEGGGSYEQYF. DNA for the CDR3: TGTGCCAGCAGCCAAGAGGGCGGCGGCTCCTACGAGCAGTACTTC. This chain uses TRBV4-2 with TRBJ2-7; D unresolved. V lost 0 bases to trimming and J lost 0 bases, with 9 bases between them. CDR3 length: 15 residues. Germline values: CDR1 LGHNA, CDR2 YNFKEQ.

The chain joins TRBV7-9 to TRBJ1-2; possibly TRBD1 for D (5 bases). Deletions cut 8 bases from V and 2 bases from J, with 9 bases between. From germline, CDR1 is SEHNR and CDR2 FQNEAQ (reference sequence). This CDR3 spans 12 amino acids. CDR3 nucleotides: TGTGCCAGCGGGGGTATGAACTATGGCTACACCTTC. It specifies CASGGMNYGYTF.

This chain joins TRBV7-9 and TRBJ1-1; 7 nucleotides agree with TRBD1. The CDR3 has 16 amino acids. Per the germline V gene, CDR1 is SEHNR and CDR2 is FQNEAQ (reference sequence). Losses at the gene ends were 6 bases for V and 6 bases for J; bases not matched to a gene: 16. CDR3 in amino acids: CASRARDSLMVSEAFF. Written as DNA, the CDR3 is TGTGCCAGCAGAGCCCGGGACAGTTTAATGGTCTCTGAAGCTTTCTTT.

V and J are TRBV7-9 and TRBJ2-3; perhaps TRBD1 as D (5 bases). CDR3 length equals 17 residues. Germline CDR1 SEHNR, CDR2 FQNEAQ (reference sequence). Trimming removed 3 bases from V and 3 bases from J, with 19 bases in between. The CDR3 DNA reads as TGTGCCAGCAGCTTTCCCATGACAGCGACAAAAACAGATACGCAGTATTTT. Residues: CASSFPMTATKTDTQYF.

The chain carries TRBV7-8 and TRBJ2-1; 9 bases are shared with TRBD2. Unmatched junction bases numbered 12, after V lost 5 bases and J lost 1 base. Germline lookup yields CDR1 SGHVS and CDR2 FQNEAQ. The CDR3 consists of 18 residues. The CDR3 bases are TGTGCCAGCAGCACCCCGGGACTAGCAGTATCGTCCTACAATGAGCAGTTCTTC. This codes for CASSTPGLAVSSYNEQFF.

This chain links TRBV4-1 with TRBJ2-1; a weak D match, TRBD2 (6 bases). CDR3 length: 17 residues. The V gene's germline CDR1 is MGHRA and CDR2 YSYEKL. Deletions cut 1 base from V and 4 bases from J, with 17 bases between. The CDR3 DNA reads TGCGCCAGCAGCCAAGCGATGCGGCGGGATCGGTACAATGAGCAGTTCTTC. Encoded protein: CASSQAMRRDRYNEQFF.

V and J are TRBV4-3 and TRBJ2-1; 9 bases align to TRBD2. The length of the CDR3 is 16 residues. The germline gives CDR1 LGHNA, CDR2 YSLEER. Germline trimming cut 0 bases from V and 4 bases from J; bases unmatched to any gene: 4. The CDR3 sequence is CASSQEGLAYYNEQFF. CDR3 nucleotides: TGCGCCAGCAGCCAAGAAGGACTAGCGTATTACAATGAGCAGTTCTTC.

This CDR3 reads CARSLGQLIGGEKLFF. CDR3 in DNA: TGTGCCAGAAGCTTGGGGCAGCTGATAGGCGGTGAAAAACTGTTTTTT. The gene calls are TRBV5-3 and TRBJ1-4; D gene uncertain. TRBV5-3 is given ORF status, its function remaining uncertain. The CDR3 spans 16 residues. The germline V and J ends were trimmed by 0 bases and 7 bases, with 16 bases remaining between them.

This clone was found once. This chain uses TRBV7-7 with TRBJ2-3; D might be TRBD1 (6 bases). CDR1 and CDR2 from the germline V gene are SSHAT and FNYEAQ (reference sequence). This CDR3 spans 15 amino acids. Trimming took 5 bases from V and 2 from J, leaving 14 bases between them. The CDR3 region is CASSLGQRYTDTQYF. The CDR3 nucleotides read TGTGCCAGCAGCCTCGGACAGCGTTACACAGATACGCAGTATTTT. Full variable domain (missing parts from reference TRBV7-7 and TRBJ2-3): GAGVSQSPRYKVTKRGQDVTLRCDPISSHATLYWYQQALGQGPEFLTYFNYEAQPDKSGLPSDRFSAERPEGSISTLTIQRTEQRDSAMYRCASSLGQRYTDTQYFGPGTRLTVL.

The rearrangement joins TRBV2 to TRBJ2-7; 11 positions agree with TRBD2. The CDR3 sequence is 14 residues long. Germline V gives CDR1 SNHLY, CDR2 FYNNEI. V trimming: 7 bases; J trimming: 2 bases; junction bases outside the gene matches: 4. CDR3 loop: CASTGTSGAYEQYF. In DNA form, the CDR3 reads TGTGCCAGCACCGGGACTAGCGGTGCCTACGAGCAGTACTTC.

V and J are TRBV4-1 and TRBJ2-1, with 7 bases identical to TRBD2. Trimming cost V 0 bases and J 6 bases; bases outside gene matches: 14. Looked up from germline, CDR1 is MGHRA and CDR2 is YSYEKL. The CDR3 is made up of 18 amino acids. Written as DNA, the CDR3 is TGCGCCAGCAGCCAAGATCATAGGGTGTTAGCGGGCGCCAATGAGCAGTTCTTC. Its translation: CASSQDHRVLAGANEQFF.

As DNA, the CDR3 is TGTGCCAGCAGCTATACGGACGGATACCACGAGCAGTACTTC. This encodes CASSYTDGYHEQYF. This sequence joins TRBV7-9 and TRBJ2-7, with D uncertain. Between the trimmed V and J ends, which lost 4 bases and 5 bases, there was a span of 15 bases. CDR1 SEHNR and CDR2 FQNEAQ come from the germline V gene (reference sequence). The CDR3 spans 14 residues.

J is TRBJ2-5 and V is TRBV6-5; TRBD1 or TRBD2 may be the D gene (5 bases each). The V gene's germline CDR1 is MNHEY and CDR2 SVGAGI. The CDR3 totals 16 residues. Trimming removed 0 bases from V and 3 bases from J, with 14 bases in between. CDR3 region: CASSYSLGWGKETQYF. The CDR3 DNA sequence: TGTGCCAGCAGTTACTCTCTAGGCTGGGGGAAAGAGACCCAGTACTTC.